What follows describes a single T cell receptor beta chain. No cognate antigen has been identified for it. Base-call qualities are not available, and no considerably larger clone is one nucleotide away. The time point label corresponds to: resected brain tissue, or blood drawn just prior to surgery. The surgery cases that showed the highest brain T cell transcript signatures were chosen for TCR beta chain sequencing of brain tissue, and of blood when it was available. Patients had been treated with at least one anti-epileptic drug before surgery. The TCR-sequenced patients were children whose drug-resistant epilepsy was caused by tuberous sclerosis complex, focal cortical dysplasia, Rasmussen encephalitis or hemimegalencephaly. Blood samples were drawn just before the epilepsy surgery. Bulk genomic DNA was isolated from unsorted brain tissue and whole blood using the Monarch genomic DNA purification kit.

The record originates from a study of brain T cells in children with intractable seizures (dated by TCRdb to the early 2020s). Regarding the study in general: A NanoString immunology panel was first used to screen resected brain tissue from 40 to 55 pediatric epilepsy surgery cases for immune gene transcripts. About 70% of the 12 selected surgery cases also had pre-surgery blood sequenced, which left four cases with brain tissue only. The paper's findings and limits, for the study overall: Viral specificity was inferred only from CDR3 sequence similarity, and patients' HCMV serostatus was unknown. Because pre- and post-surgery blood were sequenced to different depths, clones absent from the pre-surgery sample may reflect undersampling.

The immunoSEQ assay was applied to genomic DNA to generate the TCR beta chain sequences. As for the authors' bioinformatics: CDR3 sequences that did not begin with the conserved framework cysteine at position 104 were removed by hand. Clonality was calculated as one minus the normalized Shannon's Diversity Index, with values ranging from 0 (maximal diversity) to 1 (oligoclonal). To check whether a given CDR3 had different frequencies in two samples, for example brain versus blood, chi-squared comparison-of-proportions tests were used. Public clonotypes were identified by searching immuneACCESS, and similarity to known antiviral clonotypes was assessed with the VDJdb browser. TCRdb's version of the immuneACCESS table is confined to in-frame rearrangements and falls short of the full clone set. An unresolved V gene accounts for under half of the shortfall where checked; the remainder is of unknown origin. For V, J and clone size, that table is used; D and trimming come from the DNA. Counted in this sample were 95,000 to 120,000 clones; around 94% of them appeared once. The ten largest clones take up 3.8% of the sample.

V is trimmed back by 4 bases and J by 6 bases, and the junction contains 12 bases that no gene match accounts for. The CDR3 spans 18 residues, from the cysteine through the phenylalanine. Only the CDR3 DNA stays, 54 bases, in frame from base 1. CDR1 MNHEY and CDR2 SVGEGT are derived from the germline V gene. The receptor comes from a boy under three years old with hemimegalencephaly and intractable seizures. The source was peripheral blood, collected at surgery. This receptor chain uses TRBV6-2 or TRBV6-3 and TRBJ2-3, with 14 bases in between that match TRBD2. The nucleotide sequence is TGTGCCAGCAGTTCAGAACCGGGACTAGCGGGAGTTGTTGATACGCAGTATTTT. Its protein product is CASSSEPGLAGVVDTQYF.